Sequencing of this TCR beta chain was carried out in a study of OX40 agonist ivuxolimab in advanced cancers. The CDR3 is 17 amino acids. Germline assignment: CDR1 PRHDT and CDR2 FYEKMQ (reference sequence). V gave up 4 bases and J gave up 3 bases, with 21 bases separating them. Generated by immunoSEQ multiplex PCR, the TCRdb table keeps only in-frame clones and is missing some. The data show 80,000 to 90,000 clones, around 80% seen once. The origin of this receptor is an adult with an advanced solid tumor such as melanoma, head and neck, liver or kidney cancer. The sample in question was CD4+ or CD8+ T cells sorted from blood, obtained in a trial of the OX40 agonist ivuxolimab. The chain uses TRBV13 and TRBJ1-2; a possible D gene is TRBD1 (5 bases). The chain's CDR3 is CASSSRGAAFVDYGYTF. Here the CDR3 DNA reads TGTGCCAGCAGCTCTAGGGGCGCAGCGTTTGTCGACTATGGCTACACCTTC.